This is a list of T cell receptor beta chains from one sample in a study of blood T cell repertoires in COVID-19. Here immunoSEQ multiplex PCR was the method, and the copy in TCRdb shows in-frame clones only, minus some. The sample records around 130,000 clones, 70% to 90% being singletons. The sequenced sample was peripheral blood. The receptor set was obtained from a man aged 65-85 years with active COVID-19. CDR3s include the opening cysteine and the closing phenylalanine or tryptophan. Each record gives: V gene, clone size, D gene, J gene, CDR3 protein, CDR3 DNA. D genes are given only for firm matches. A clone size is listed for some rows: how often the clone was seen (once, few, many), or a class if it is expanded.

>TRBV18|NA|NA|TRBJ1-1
CASSPSKGTEAFF
TGTGCCAGCTCACCCTCTAAGGGGACTGAAGCTTTCTTT
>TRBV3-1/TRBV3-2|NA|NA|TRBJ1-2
CASSPGEDGYTF
TGTGCCAGCAGCCCGGGGGAGGATGGCTACACCTTC
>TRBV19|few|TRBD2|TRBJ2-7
CASSAISRGSYEQYF
TGTGCCAGTAGTGCGATTTCGCGGGGGTCCTACGAGCAGTACTTC
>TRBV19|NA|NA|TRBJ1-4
CASSNRAGEKLFF
TGTGCCAGTAGTAACAGGGCCGGTGAAAAACTGTTTTTT
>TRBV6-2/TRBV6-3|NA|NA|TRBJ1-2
CASSRRDYGYTF
TGTGCCAGCAGCCGGAGGGACTATGGCTACACCTTC
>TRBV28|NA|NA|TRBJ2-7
CASSFYDNEQYF
TGTGCCAGCAGTTTTTATGACAACGAGCAGTACTTC
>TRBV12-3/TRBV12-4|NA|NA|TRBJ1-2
CASSWTSRGNTF
TGTGCCAGCAGTTGGACGTCAAGGGGCAACACCTTC
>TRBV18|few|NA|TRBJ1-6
CASSPEWSNSPLHF
TGTGCCAGCTCACCCGAGTGGAGTAATTCACCCCTCCACTTT
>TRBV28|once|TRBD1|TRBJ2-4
CASSLAGQGAGIQYF
TGTGCCAGCAGTTTAGCCGGACAGGGGGCGGGCATTCAGTACTTC
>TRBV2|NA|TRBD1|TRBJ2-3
CARETGVRTDTQYF
TGTGCCAGGGAGACAGGGGTCCGCACAGATACGCAGTATTTT
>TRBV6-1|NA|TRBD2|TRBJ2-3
CASSGSSGGYTDTQYF
TGTGCCAGCAGTGGTTCGTCGGGGGGATACACAGATACGCAGTATTTT
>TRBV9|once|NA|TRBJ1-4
CASSVEGGEKLFF
TGTGCCAGCAGCGTAGAAGGGGGTGAAAAACTGTTTTTT
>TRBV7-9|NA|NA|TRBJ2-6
CASSLDYSGANVLTF
TGTGCCAGCAGCCTAGACTACTCTGGGGCCAACGTCCTGACTTTC
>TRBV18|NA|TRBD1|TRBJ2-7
CASSGQDSYEQYF
TGTGCCAGCTCGGGACAGGATTCCTACGAGCAGTACTTC
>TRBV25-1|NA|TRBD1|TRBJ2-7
CASSSRDRLYEQYF
TGTGCCAGCAGTTCCCGGGACAGACTCTACGAGCAGTACTTC
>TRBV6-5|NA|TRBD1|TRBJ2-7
CASSRQQGGEQYF
TGTGCCAGCAGCCGACAACAGGGGGGCGAGCAGTACTTC
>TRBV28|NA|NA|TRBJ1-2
CASSLSGGPNYGYTF
TGTGCCAGCAGTTTGTCCGGGGGGCCTAACTATGGCTACACCTTC
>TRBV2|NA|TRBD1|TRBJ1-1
CASSGWTGSFF
TGTGCCAGCAGTGGTTGGACAGGATCCTTCTTT
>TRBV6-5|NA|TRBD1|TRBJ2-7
CASWDRPYEQYF
TGTGCCAGCTGGGACAGGCCCTACGAGCAGTACTTC
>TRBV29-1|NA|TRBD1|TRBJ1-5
CSVRDRENQPQHF
TGCAGCGTCCGGGACAGGGAGAATCAGCCCCAGCATTTT
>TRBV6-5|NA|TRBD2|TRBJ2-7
CASTGGVIYEQYF
TGTGCCAGCACCGGGGGGGTGATATACGAGCAGTACTTC
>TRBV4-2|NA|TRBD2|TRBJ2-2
CASSQDLFSGSSGELFF
TGTGCCAGCAGCCAAGACCTTTTTAGCGGGAGTTCCGGGGAGCTGTTTTTT
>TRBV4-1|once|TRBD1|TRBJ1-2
CASSQPGQGINGYTF
TGCGCCAGCAGCCAGCCGGGACAGGGGATTAATGGCTACACCTTC
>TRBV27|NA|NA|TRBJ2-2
CASSFTGNTGELFF
TGTGCCAGCAGTTTTACAGGAAACACCGGGGAGCTGTTTTTT
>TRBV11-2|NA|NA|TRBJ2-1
CASSLDLRRSGEQFF
TGTGCCAGCAGCTTAGATCTTAGGAGGAGCGGTGAGCAGTTCTTC
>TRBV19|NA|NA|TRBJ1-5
CASSLLSYSNQPQHF
TGTGCCAGTAGCCTCCTGAGCTATAGCAATCAGCCCCAGCATTTT
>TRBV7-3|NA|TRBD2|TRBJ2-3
CASSLRSGTSGITDTQYF
TGTGCCAGCAGCTTAAGGTCGGGGACTAGCGGAATCACAGATACGCAGTATTTT
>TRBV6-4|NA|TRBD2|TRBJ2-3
CASSELAHSTDTQYF
TGTGCCAGCAGTGAACTAGCGCATAGCACAGATACGCAGTATTTT
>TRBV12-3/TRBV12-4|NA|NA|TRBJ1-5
CASSARSGQPQHF
TGTGCCAGCAGCGCCCGGTCAGGCCAGCCCCAGCATTTT
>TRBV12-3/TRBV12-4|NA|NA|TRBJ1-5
CASSPDNQPQHF
TGTGCCAGCAGTCCAGACAATCAGCCCCAGCATTTT
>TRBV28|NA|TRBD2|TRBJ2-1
CASRAAGTSGNEQFF
TGTGCCAGCAGAGCCGCGGGGACTAGCGGCAATGAGCAGTTCTTC
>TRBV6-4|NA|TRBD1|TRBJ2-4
CASSRTQPGGNIQYF
TGTGCCAGCAGTCGGACACAACCAGGGGGAAACATTCAGTACTTC
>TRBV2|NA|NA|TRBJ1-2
CASLPERGQGYGYTF
TGTGCCAGCCTCCCCGAGCGGGGGCAGGGCTATGGCTACACCTTC
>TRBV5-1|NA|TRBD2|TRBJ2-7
CASSLAAMPSGYEQYF
TGCGCCAGCAGCTTGGCCGCAATGCCTAGCGGCTACGAGCAGTACTTC
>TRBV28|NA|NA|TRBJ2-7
CASSSRDEQYF
TGTGCCAGCAGTTCTAGAGACGAGCAGTACTTC
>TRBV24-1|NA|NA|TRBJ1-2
CATSDSGVEGYGYTF
TGTGCCACCAGTGATTCAGGGGTCGAGGGCTATGGCTACACCTTC
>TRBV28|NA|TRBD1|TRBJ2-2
CATGQGVTGELFF
TGTGCCACCGGACAGGGAGTCACCGGGGAGCTGTTTTTT
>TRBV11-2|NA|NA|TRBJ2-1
CASRSGLRSYNEQFF
TGTGCCAGCCGCTCGGGACTTCGCTCCTACAATGAGCAGTTCTTC
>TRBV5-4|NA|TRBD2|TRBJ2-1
CASSSGLAAYNEQFF
TGTGCCAGCAGCTCCGGGCTAGCGGCCTACAATGAGCAGTTCTTC
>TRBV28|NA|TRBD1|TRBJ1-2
CASRRGRGRGGYGYTF
TGTGCCAGCAGACGGGGCAGGGGGCGGGGAGGCTATGGCTACACCTTC
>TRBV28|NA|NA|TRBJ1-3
CASSRGGNLAGNTIYF
TGTGCCAGCAGCCGAGGAGGAAACTTAGCCGGAAACACCATATATTTT
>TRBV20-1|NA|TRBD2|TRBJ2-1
CSPSPNPTSGRTYEQFF
TGCAGTCCTAGTCCAAACCCGACTAGCGGGAGAACTTATGAGCAGTTCTTC
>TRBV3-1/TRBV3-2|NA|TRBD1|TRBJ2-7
CASSLGRGLSYEQYF
TGTGCCAGCAGCCTTGGCAGGGGGCTTTCCTACGAGCAGTACTTC
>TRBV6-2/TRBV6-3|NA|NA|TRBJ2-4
CASSPTTGAKNIQYF
TGTGCCAGCAGCCCCACCACAGGGGCCAAAAACATTCAGTACTTC
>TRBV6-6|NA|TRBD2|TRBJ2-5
CASRTSGSWETQYF
TGTGCCAGCCGGACTAGCGGGAGCTGGGAGACCCAGTACTTC
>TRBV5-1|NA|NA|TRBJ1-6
CASSLATGFSYNSPLHF
TGCGCCAGCAGCTTGGCCACCGGGTTCTCCTATAATTCACCCCTCCACTTT